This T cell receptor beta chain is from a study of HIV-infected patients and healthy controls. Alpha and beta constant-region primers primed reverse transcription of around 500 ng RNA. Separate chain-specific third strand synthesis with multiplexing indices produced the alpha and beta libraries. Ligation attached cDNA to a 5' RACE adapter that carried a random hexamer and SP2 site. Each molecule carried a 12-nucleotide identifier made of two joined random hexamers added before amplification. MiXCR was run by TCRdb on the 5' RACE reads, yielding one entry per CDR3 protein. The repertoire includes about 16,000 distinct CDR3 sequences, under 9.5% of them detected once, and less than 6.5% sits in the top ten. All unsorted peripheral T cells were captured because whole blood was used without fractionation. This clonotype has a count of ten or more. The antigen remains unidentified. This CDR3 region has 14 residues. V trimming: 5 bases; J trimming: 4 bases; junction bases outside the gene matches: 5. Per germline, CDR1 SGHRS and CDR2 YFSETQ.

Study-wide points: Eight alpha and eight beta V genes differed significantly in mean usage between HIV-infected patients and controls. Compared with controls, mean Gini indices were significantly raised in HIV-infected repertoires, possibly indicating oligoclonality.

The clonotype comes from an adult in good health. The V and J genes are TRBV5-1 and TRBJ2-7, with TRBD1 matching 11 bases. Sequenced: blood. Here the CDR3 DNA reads TGCGCCAGCAGTCCGGGACAGGGGGGATACGAGCAGTACTTC. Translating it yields CASSPGQGGYEQYF.